Reported below is one T cell receptor (beta chain). The data were obtained in a study of blood T cell repertoires in COVID-19. At the level of the study: Samples came from the United States, Italy and Spain, spanning acute and convalescent COVID-19.

Those enrolled, adults aged roughly 18 to 90 years, came from fewer than 25 US areas. Sequencing used immunoSEQ multiplex PCR; TCRdb keeps in-frame clones, though not all of them. The sample records 200,000 or so clones, about 91% being singletons. The TCR sequence derives from a woman in her thirties or forties with acute COVID-19. The sample consisted of PBMCs or T cells enriched from blood (not recorded which).

The chain's CDR3 is CASSERRTGGQETQYF. Written as DNA, the CDR3 is TGTGCCAGCAGTGAAAGGAGGACAGGGGGCCAAGAGACCCAGTACTTC. The V call is TRBV6-1, the J call TRBJ2-5, with 10 nucleotides matching TRBD1. The V gene end was trimmed by 2 bases and the J gene end by 1 base; junction bases not matched to a gene: 4. This CDR3 has 16 residues. In germline, CDR1 is MNHNS, CDR2 SASEGT.